This TCR beta chain was captured in a study of blood T cell repertoires in COVID-19. Study context: Both acute and convalescent COVID-19 samples were obtained from the United States, Italy and Spain. T cells, B-cell-depleted T cells, or PBMCs provided the cDNA or gDNA that served as material.

With 6 bases clipped from V and 7 bases from J, the junction kept 8 bases outside the gene matches. This CDR3 is 14 amino acids long. The germline V gene has CDR1 MRHNA and CDR2 SNTAGT. In the source study's methods: Estimates of nucleated cell counts were drawn from the amplification of reference gene primers. Measured with immunoSEQ multiplex PCR; TCRdb has only the in-frame clones, and not every one. The V and J calls and clone size were taken over from that table, and D and trimming were inferred from the DNA. The data contain approximately 320,000 clones, 65% to 90% of them seen just once; the ten biggest clones take up 7.2%.

The source material was peripheral blood. This sequence joins TRBV6-4 and TRBJ2-3; 9 bases are a match to TRBD1. The receptor was isolated from a human donor in a cohort sampled during active COVID-19. In DNA, the CDR3 is TGTGCCAGCAGCGAGGCGGGACAGGGCTATACGCAGTATTTT. Encoded protein: CASSEAGQGYTQYF.